These T cell receptor beta chains were read from a single sample in a study of PD-1 blockade in classical Hodgkin lymphoma. Measured with immunoSEQ multiplex PCR; TCRdb has only the in-frame clones, and not every one. The data show under 9,500 clones, about nine tenths seen once. Sequenced: CD8+ T cells from blood. The receptors come from a human donor with classical Hodgkin lymphoma. Both conserved end residues are trimmed from each CDR3. The order of the fields is J gene, V gene, CDR3 protein.

j_call: TRBJ1-6
v_call: TRBV30
cdr3_aa: AWSLLGQGNSPLH

j_call: TRBJ2-1
v_call: TRBV4-1
cdr3_aa: ASSQVLVIREGHNEQF

j_call: TRBJ1-1
v_call: TRBV18
cdr3_aa: ASSGADHQNTEAF

j_call: TRBJ1-1
v_call: TRBV2
cdr3_aa: ATRLYQYTEAF

j_call: TRBJ1-2
v_call: TRBV27
cdr3_aa: ASSLTSNYGYT

j_call: TRBJ2-3
v_call: TRBV6-1
cdr3_aa: ASSVRRDITDTQY

j_call: TRBJ2-7
v_call: TRBV10-3
cdr3_aa: AISDLPGQVAYEQY

j_call: TRBJ2-7
v_call: TRBV4-1
cdr3_aa: ASSQALGREGYEQY

j_call: TRBJ2-3
v_call: TRBV5-6
cdr3_aa: ASISGGPTDTQY

j_call: TRBJ2-5
v_call: TRBV4-1
cdr3_aa: ASSSRTGVGETQY

j_call: TRBJ2-7
v_call: TRBV28
cdr3_aa: ASSGYYEQY

j_call: TRBJ2-7
v_call: TRBV7-2
cdr3_aa: ASSLSNSYEQY

j_call: TRBJ2-7
v_call: TRBV2
cdr3_aa: ASSEATSGPTTES

j_call: TRBJ2-1
v_call: TRBV27
cdr3_aa: ASSVLDRGGRYNEQF

j_call: TRBJ1-2
v_call: TRBV5-4
cdr3_aa: ASSLAPRGNYVGYT

j_call: TRBJ2-7
v_call: TRBV25-1
cdr3_aa: ASSDEGFYEQY